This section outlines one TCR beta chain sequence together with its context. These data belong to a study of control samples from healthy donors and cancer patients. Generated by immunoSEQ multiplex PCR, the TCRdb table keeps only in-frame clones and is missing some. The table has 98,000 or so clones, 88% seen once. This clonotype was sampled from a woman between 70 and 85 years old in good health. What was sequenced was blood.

This chain's CDR3 is CASSLAGGPVEQYF. The CDR3 DNA is TGTGCCAGCAGCCTAGCGGGGGGGCCGGTCGAGCAGTACTTC. This chain joins TRBV28 and TRBJ2-7; TRBD2 aligns across 12 bases. Germline CDR1 and CDR2: MDHEN and SYDVKM. This CDR3 has 14 amino acids. V was clipped by 6 bases and J by 6 bases; unmatched bases: 6.